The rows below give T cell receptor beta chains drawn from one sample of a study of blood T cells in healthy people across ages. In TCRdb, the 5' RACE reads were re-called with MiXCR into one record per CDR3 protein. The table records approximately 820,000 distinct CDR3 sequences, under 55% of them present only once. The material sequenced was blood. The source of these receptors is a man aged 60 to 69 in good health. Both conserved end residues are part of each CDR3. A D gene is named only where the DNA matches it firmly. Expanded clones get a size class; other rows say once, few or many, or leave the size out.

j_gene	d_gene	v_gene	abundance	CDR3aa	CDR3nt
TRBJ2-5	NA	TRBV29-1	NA	CSGGLPQETQYF	TGCAGCGGGGGGCTACCGCAAGAGACCCAGTACTTC
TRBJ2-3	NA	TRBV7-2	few	CASRQPSTDTQYF	TGTGCCAGCAGACAACCGAGCACAGATACGCAGTATTTT
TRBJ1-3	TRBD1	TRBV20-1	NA	CSAKNSGTGSGNTIYF	TGCAGTGCTAAAAACTCAGGGACAGGGTCTGGAAACACCATATATTTT
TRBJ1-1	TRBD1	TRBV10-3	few	CAINRGGNTEAFF	TGTGCCATCAACAGGGGGGGGAACACTGAAGCTTTCTTT
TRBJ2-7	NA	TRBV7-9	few	CATTHGTADIPYEQYF	TGTGCTACGACCCATGGGACGGCGGATATCCCCTACGAGCAGTACTTC
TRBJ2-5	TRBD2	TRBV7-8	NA	CASSFSVAGGQETQYF	TGTGCCAGCAGCTTCTCGGTAGCGGGGGGACAAGAGACCCAGTACTTC
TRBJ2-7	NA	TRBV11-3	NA	CASSPRVGMGEQYF	TGTGCCAGCAGCCCACGGGTGGGGATGGGGGAGCAGTACTTC
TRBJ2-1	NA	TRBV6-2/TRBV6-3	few	CASSTGKGEQFF	TGTGCCAGCAGTACCGGGAAAGGTGAGCAGTTCTTC
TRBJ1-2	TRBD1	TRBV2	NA	CASRLLQGPQEGYTF	TGTGCCAGCAGATTACTACAGGGGCCCCAGGAGGGCTACACCTTC
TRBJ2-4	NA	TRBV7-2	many	CASSLGGGVDIQYF	TGTGCCAGCAGCTTAGGGGGCGGGGTCGACATTCAGTACTTC
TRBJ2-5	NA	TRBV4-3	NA	CASSQEGGQETQYF	TGCGCCAGCAGCCAAGAGGGAGGCCAAGAGACCCAGTACTTC
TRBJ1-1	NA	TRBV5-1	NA	CASGPGGGSYTEAFF	TGCGCCAGCGGACCCGGCGGGGGGTCTTACACTGAAGCTTTCTTT
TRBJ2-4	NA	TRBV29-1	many	CSVEDDSVINIQYF	TGCAGCGTTGAAGACGACTCGGTGATAAACATTCAGTACTTC
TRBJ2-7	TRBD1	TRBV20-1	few	CSARTGEAYEQYF	TGCAGTGCTAGGACAGGGGAGGCCTACGAGCAGTACTTC
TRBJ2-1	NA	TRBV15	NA	CATSRETGPYNEQFF	TGTGCCACCAGCAGAGAAACGGGTCCTTACAATGAGCAGTTCTTC
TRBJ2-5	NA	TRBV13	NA	CASSATHEGYNEQYF	TGTGCCAGCAGCGCAACCCACGAGGGGTACAATGAGCAGTACTTC
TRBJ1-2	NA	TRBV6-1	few	CASRSTGTYGYTF	TGTGCCAGCAGGTCGACAGGAACCTATGGCTACACCTTC
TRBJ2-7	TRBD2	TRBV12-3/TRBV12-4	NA	CASSFSSGGAYEQYF	TGTGCCAGCAGTTTTTCTAGCGGGGGGGCCTACGAGCAGTACTTC
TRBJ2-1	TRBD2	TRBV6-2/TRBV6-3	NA	CASSTGTSGGAYEQFF	TGTGCCAGCAGTACCGGGACTAGCGGGGGGGCTTATGAGCAGTTCTTC
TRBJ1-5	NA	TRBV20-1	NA	CSARDPLSGRSNQPQHF	TGCAGTGCTAGAGATCCCTTGTCGGGAAGGAGCAATCAGCCCCAGCATTTT
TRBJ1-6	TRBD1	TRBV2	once	CASTGTGGYNSPLHF	TGTGCCAGCACCGGGACAGGGGGTTATAATTCACCCCTCCACTTT
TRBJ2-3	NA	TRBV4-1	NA	CASSQATAGSDTQYF	TGCGCCAGCAGCCAAGCTACGGCAGGGTCAGATACGCAGTATTTT
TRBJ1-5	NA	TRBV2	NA	CASSDRTSNQPQHF	TGTGCCAGCAGTGACCGGACTAGCAATCAGCCCCAGCATTTT
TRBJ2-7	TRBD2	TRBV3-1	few	CASSRGLALEQYF	TGTGCCAGCAGCCGGGGACTAGCTCTCGAGCAGTACTTC
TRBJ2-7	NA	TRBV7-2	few	CASSFLTESSYEQYF	TGTGCCAGCAGCTTTCTAACCGAGAGCTCCTACGAGCAGTACTTC
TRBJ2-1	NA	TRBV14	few	CASSQDQVGSYNEQFF	TGTGCCAGCAGCCAAGATCAGGTGGGCTCCTACAATGAGCAGTTCTTC
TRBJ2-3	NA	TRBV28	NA	CASSLFPDSTDTQYF	TGTGCCAGCAGTTTATTCCCCGATAGCACAGATACGCAGTATTTT
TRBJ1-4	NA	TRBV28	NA	CASTVIGSVGEKLFF	TGTGCCAGCACGGTTATTGGCTCGGTGGGTGAAAAACTGTTTTTT
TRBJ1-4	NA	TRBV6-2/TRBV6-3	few	CASSSWLREKLFF	TGTGCCAGCAGTAGTTGGTTACGAGAAAAACTGTTTTTT
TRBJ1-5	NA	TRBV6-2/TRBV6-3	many	CASSYGRSSNQPQHF	TGTGCCAGCAGTTACGGCAGGTCTAGCAATCAGCCCCAGCATTTT
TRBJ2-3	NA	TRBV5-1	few	CASSTRGFSTDTQYF	TGCGCCAGCAGCACCCGGGGGTTCTCCACAGATACGCAGTATTTT
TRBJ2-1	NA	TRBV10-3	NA	CAISVRGEQFF	TGTGCCATCAGTGTGAGGGGTGAGCAGTTCTTC
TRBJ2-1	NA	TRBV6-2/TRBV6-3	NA	CASSYSRSRSNEQFF	TGTGCCAGCAGTTACTCGCGCTCCAGGAGCAATGAGCAGTTCTTC
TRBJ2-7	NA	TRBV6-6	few	CASSYTPQGRGYEQYF	TGTGCCAGCAGTTACACACCACAGGGAAGGGGCTACGAGCAGTACTTC
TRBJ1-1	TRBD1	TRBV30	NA	CAWARQGKITEAFF	TGTGCCTGGGCCCGACAGGGGAAGATAACTGAAGCTTTCTTT
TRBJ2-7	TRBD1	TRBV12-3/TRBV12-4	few	CASSSRDRDSYEQYF	TGTGCCAGCAGTTCCCGGGACAGAGACTCCTACGAGCAGTACTTC
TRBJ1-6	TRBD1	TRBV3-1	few	CASSQGQGCSPLHF	TGTGCCAGCAGCCAAGGACAGGGGTGTTCACCCCTCCACTTT
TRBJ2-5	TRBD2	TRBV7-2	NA	CASSVAGVKETQYF	TGTGCCAGCAGCGTGGCGGGGGTAAAAGAGACCCAGTACTTC
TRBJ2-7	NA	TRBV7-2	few	CASSHEFSSYEQYF	TGTGCCAGCAGCCACGAATTTAGCTCCTACGAGCAGTACTTC
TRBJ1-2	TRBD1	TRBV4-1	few	CASSPIGTASYGYTF	TGCGCCAGCAGCCCAATCGGGACAGCTTCCTATGGCTACACCTTC
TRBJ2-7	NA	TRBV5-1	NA	CASSGVFPSYEQYF	TGCGCCAGCAGCGGTGTGTTTCCCTCCTACGAGCAGTACTTC
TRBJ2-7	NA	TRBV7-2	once	CASSFPHYEQYF	TGTGCCAGCAGCTTCCCACACTACGAGCAGTACTTC
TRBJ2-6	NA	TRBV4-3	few	CASSQDLGNRAGANVLTF	TGCGCCAGCAGCCAAGATCTGGGGAACAGGGCTGGGGCCAACGTCCTGACTTTC
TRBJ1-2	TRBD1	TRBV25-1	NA	CASSPLKDRGQDYTF	TGTGCCAGCAGTCCCCTTAAAGATAGGGGGCAGGACTACACCTTC
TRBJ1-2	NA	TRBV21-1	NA	CASSNGYYKANYGYTF	TGTGCCAGCAGCAACGGGTACTACAAAGCTAACTATGGCTACACCTTC
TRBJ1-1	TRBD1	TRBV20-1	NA	CSARARGSTEAFF	TGCAGTGCTAGAGCCAGGGGGAGCACTGAAGCTTTCTTT
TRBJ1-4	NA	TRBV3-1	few	CASSQDGWGNEKLFF	TGTGCCAGCAGCCAAGATGGGTGGGGAAACGAAAAACTGTTTTTT
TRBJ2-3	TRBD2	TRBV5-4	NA	CASSFVLAGSTDTQYF	TGTGCCAGCAGCTTCGTACTAGCGGGGAGCACAGATACGCAGTATTTT
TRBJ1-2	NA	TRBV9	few	CASSVDPGANYGYTF	TGTGCCAGCAGCGTAGATCCGGGTGCTAACTATGGCTACACCTTC
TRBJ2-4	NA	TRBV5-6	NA	CASHFGDTEQYF	TGTGCCAGCCACTTCGGGGACACTGAGCAGTACTTC
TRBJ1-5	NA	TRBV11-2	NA	CASSLERGNQPQHF	TGTGCCAGCAGCTTAGAAAGGGGGAATCAGCCCCAGCATTTT
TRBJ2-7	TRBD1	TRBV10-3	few	CAISWDRSYEQYF	TGTGCCATCAGTTGGGACAGGTCCTACGAGCAGTACTTC
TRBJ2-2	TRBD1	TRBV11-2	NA	CASRQGGANTGELFF	TGTGCCAGCAGACAAGGGGGCGCGAACACCGGGGAGCTGTTTTTT
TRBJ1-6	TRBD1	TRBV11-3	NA	CASSLDRGSPLHF	TGTGCCAGCAGCTTGGACAGGGGTTCACCCCTCCACTTT
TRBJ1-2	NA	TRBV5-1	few	CASSIRQDQPYGYTF	TGCGCCAGCAGCATTAGACAGGATCAGCCCTATGGCTACACCTTC
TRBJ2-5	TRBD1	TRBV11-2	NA	CASSSLGGTGGETQYF	TGTGCCAGCAGCTCCCTGGGTGGGACAGGGGGGGAGACCCAGTACTTC
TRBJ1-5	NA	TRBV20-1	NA	CSASFENQPQHF	TGCAGTGCTAGTTTCGAGAATCAGCCCCAGCATTTT
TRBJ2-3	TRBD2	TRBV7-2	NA	CASSSGAGTDMQYF	TGTGCCAGCAGCTCAGGAGCGGGAACAGATATGCAGTATTTT
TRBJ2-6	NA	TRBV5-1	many	CASSLDGAGANVLTF	TGTGCCAGCAGTTTAGACGGGGCTGGGGCCAACGTCCTGACTTTC